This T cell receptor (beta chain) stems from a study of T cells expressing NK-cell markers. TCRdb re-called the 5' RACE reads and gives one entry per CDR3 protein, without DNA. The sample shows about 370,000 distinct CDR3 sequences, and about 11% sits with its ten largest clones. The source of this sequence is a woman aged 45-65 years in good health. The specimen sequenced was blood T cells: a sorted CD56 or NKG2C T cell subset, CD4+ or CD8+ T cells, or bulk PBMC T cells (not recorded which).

CDR3: CSASHSGHPGNEQFF. The chain is built from TRBV20-1 and TRBJ2-1; absent DNA, TCRdb's TRBD2 call cannot be checked. This CDR3 region has 15 residues. Per germline, CDR1 DFQATT and CDR2 SNEGSKA (reference sequence).